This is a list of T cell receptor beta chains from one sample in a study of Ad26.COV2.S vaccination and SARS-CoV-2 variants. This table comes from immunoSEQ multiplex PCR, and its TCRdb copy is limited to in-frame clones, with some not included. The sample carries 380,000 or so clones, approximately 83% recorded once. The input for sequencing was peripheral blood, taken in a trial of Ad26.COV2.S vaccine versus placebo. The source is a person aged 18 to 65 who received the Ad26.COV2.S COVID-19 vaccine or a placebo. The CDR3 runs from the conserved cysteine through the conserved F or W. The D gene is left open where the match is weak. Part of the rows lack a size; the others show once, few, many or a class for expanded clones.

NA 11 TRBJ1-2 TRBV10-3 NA TGTGCCACGGGGGCCGGAGGTGGCTACACCTTC CATGAGGGYTF
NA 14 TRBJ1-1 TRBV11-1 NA TGTGCCAGCAGCCCGGACAGTATGAACACTGAAGCTTTCTTT CASSPDSMNTEAFF
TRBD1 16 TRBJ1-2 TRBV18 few TGTGCCAGCTCACCACGGCAGGGGGAGAGTCTCGGTGGCTACACCTTC CASSPRQGESLGGYTF
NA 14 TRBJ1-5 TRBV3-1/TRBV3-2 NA TGTGCCAGCTCACCTTCCCTTAGCAATCAGCCCCAGCATTTT CASSPSLSNQPQHF
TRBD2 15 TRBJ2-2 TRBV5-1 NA TGCGCCAGCAGCGTGACTAGCGGGACGTCCGGGGAGCTGTTTTTT CASSVTSGTSGELFF
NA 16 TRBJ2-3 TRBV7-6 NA TGTGCCAGCAGCTACGGGACATCGCGTAGCACAGATACGCAGTATTTT CASSYGTSRSTDTQYF
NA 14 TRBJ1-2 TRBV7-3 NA TGTGCCAGCAGCCTAGGAGCCGGGAACTATGGCTACACCTTC CASSLGAGNYGYTF
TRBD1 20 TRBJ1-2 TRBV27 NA TGTGCCAGCAGTTTAGGTGTTAGGTCACCCGACCGACAGGGGCGGTACGGCTACACCTTC CASSLGVRSPDRQGRYGYTF
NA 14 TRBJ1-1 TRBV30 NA TGTGCCTGGAGCTCAAACCTGGGGAACACTGAAGCTTTCTTT CAWSSNLGNTEAFF
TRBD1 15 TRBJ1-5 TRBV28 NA TGTGCCAGCAGTCCCCGGGGCAGGGGGGATCAGCCCCAGCATTTT CASSPRGRGDQPQHF
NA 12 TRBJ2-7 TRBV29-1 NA TGCAGCGCGCGACAGAGAGTCGGCGAGCAGTACTTC CSARQRVGEQYF
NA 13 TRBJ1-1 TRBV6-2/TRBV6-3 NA TGTGCCAGCAGCCGAGGGGGGGGGACTGAAGCTTTCTTT CASSRGGGTEAFF
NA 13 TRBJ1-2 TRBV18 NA TGTGCCAGCTCACCAGCAGGGCTCTATGGCTACACCTTC CASSPAGLYGYTF
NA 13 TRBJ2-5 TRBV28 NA TGTGCCAGCAGTTCAAGGCACCAAGAGACCCAGTACTTC CASSSRHQETQYF
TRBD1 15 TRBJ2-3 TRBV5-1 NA TGCGCCAGCAGCTTGGGGGGGACAGCGACAGATACGCAGTATTTT CASSLGGTATDTQYF
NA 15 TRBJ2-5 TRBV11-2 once TGTGCCAGCAGCTTAGTCGGGGGAGGAACGGAGACCCAGTACTTC CASSLVGGGTETQYF
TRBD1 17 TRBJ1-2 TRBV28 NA TGTGCCAGCAGTTTATTAGGGACAGGGGGCCTCGGCTATGGCTACACCTTC CASSLLGTGGLGYGYTF
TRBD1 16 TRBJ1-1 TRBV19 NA TGTGCCAGTATAGGGGGCTGGGGGGTCCCGAACACTGAAGCTTTCTTT CASIGGWGVPNTEAFF
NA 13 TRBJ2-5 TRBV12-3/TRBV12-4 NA TGTGCCAGCAGACCTAGTCTCGGGGAGACCCAGTACTTC CASRPSLGETQYF
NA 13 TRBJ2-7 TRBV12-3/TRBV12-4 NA TGTGCCAGCAGTTTAACCAGATCCTACGAGCAGTACTTC CASSLTRSYEQYF
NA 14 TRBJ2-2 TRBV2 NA TGTGCCAGCAGAGGACCCTTAAACACCGGGGAGCTGTTTTTT CASRGPLNTGELFF
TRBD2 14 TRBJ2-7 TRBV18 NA TGTGCCAGCTCACCTGGACTAGTCTCCTACGAGCAGTACTTC CASSPGLVSYEQYF
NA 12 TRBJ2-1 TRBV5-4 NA TGTGCCAGCAGCCGCCCGGCCAATGAGCAGTTCTTC CASSRPANEQFF
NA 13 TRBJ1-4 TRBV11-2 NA TGTGCCAGCAGCTTAGATGGCTGGGAAAAACTGTTTTTT CASSLDGWEKLFF
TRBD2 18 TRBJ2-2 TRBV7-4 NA TGTGCCAGCAGCCACCGCAGGGCGGGGGGCCGGTTAACCGGGGAGCTGTTTTTT CASSHRRAGGRLTGELFF
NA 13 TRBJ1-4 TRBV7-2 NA TGTGCCAGCAGCTTAAGGACTAATGAAAAACTGTTTTTT CASSLRTNEKLFF
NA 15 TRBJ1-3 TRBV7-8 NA TGTGCCAGCAGCCGTTGGACGACCACGGGAAACACCATATATTTT CASSRWTTTGNTIYF
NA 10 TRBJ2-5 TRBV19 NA TGTGCCAGGAACGGAGAGACCCAGTACTTC CARNGETQYF
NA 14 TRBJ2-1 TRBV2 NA TGTGCCAGCAGTGTGGAACAGGGATACAATGAGCAGTTCTTC CASSVEQGYNEQFF
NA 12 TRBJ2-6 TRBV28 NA TGTGGCTCCAACTCTGGGGCCAACGTCCTGACTTTC CGSNSGANVLTF
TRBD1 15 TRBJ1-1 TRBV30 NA TGTGCCTGGACCCGAAGCAGACAGGGGGGGACTGAAGCTTTCTTT CAWTRSRQGGTEAFF
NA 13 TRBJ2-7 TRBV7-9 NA TGTGCCAGCAGCTTAAGGGACACCATTTGGCAGTACTTC CASSLRDTIWQYF
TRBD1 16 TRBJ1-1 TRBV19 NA TGTGCCACCACCGACCGTGGACAGGCACGGAAGACTGAAGCTTTCTTT CATTDRGQARKTEAFF
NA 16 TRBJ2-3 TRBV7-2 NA TGTGCCAGCCAATGGGGGGCTACGCCATCCCCCGATACGCAGTATTTT CASQWGATPSPDTQYF
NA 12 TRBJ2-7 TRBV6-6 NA TGTGCCAGTCGGAGTCTGGGCTACGAGCAGTACTTC CASRSLGYEQYF
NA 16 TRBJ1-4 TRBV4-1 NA TGCGCCAGCAGCCAAGATCTGGGCGAACCTAATGAAAAACTGTTTTTT CASSQDLGEPNEKLFF
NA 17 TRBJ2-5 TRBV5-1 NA TGCGCCAGCAGCTTGGGTTCTCTCGGACTAAAAGGGGAGACCCAGTACTTC CASSLGSLGLKGETQYF
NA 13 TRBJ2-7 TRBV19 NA TGTGCCAGTACCCCGGGTCAATCCCACGAGCAGTACTTC CASTPGQSHEQYF